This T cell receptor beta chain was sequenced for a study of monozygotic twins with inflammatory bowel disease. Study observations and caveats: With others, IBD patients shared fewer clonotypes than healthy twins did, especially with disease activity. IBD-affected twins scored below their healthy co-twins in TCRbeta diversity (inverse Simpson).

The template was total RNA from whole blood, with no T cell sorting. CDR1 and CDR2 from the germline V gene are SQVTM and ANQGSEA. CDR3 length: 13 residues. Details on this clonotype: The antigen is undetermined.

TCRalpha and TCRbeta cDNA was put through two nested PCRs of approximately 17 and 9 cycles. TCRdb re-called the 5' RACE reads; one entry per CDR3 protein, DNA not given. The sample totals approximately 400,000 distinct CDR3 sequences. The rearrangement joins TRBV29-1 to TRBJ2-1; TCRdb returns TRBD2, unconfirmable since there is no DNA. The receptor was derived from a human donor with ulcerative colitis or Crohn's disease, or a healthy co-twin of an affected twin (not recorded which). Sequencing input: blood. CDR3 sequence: CSGVAGVNNEQFF.